This T cell receptor beta chain came from a study of vaccination effects on CD4 cells after COVID-19. About the study: Specimens were obtained from a couple of convalescent patients 16 days and one week prior to vaccination.

Produced via immunoSEQ multiplex PCR; TCRdb's table is partial and in-frame only. The sample contains roughly 70,000 clones, 60% to 75% of which appear only once. Regarding this clone: The antigen remains unidentified.

The CDR3 extends over 14 amino acids. Trimming took off 6 bases at V and 6 bases at J, with 14 bases between the two ends. Germline V gene sequence: CDR1 WSHSY, CDR2 SAAADI. Study-wide findings and caveats: Few convalescent patients were studied, and early post-infection samples were lacking.

CD4+ T cells specific for antigen were expanded with viral peptide pools by the ViraFEST assay before sequencing. A roughly 10-day culture period preceded the isolation of CD4+ T cells. SARS-CoV-2 infection was confirmed by PCR in the person between March and December 2020. Every well housed approximately 2.2 million PBMC, which grew in culture alongside around 9.9 IU/ml IL-2 and 8.5 to 10 ug/ml peptides. As the negative control culture, an HIV-1 Nef peptide pool was included. The chain has TRBV10-2 and TRBJ1-4; possible D gene TRBD1, 5 bases. The starting material was CD4+ T cells from PBMCs cultured with HIV peptides, obtained before COVID-19 vaccination. Regarding subset: HIV-1 Nef peptide pool negative control/reference culture. The TCR was taken from a human donor who had a prior SARS-CoV-2 infection. CDR3 region: CASRGTGSDEKLFF. The CDR3 coding sequence is TGCGCCAGCAGGGGGACTGGGAGTGATGAAAAACTGTTTTTT.